The clone carrying this TCR beta chain appeared many times. CDR3 length equals 14 residues. The germline CDR1 and CDR2 sequences are LGHNA and YNFKEQ. Between the trimmed V and J ends, which lost 1 base and 5 bases, there was a span of 12 bases. It was uncontrolled infection, other autoimmune disease, pregnancy or lactation that excluded patients. It was RNA transcripts that yielded the amplified TCR beta CDR3 regions. The study used the HTBI primer set for a first-round RT-PCR of the TCR CDR3. TCRdb reprocessed the multiplex PCR reads via MiXCR and lists one record per CDR3 protein. The data hold fewer than 700,000 distinct CDR3 sequences, with roughly 17% observed a single time. This record belongs to a study of T cells in Graves' hyperthyroidism and ophthalmopathy. In the study overall: Blood was drawn when the patient was first diagnosed and still untreated.

The rearrangement links TRBV4-2 to TRBJ2-7, with D uncertain. The receptor's source is a woman in her late teens or twenties with Graves' ophthalmopathy. The sample taken for sequencing was blood. CDR3 bases: TGTGCCAGCAGCCAAGCCCCTGGACCAGACGAGCAGTACTTC. Translating gives CASSQAPGPDEQYF.